This TCR beta chain was found in a study of T cell responses to AZD1222 COVID-19 vaccine. Study results and caveats: Samples come after the peak T cell response, not at day 14. The study found Spike-specific TCR breadth and depth rose after two AZD1222 doses. Baseline serostatus was positive in only six or seven AZD1222 recipients. Mostly white British, mostly female donors; authors suggested clonal diversity may be underestimated.

As for this clone: Its specificity is unknown.

The protocol was immunoSEQ multiplex PCR, while the TCRdb copy is restricted to in-frame clones and leaves out a portion. The data show under 85,000 clones, with 70% to 90% seen just once and about 4.8% held by the top ten. The junction had 10 bases not matched to a gene; V was cut back by 5 bases and J by 0 bases. The CDR3 runs to 17 residues. CDR1 and CDR2 (germline): PRHDT, FYEKMQ (reference sequence). Sequenced here: peripheral blood, sampled on day 0 of MenACWY control vaccination. This receptor was taken from an adult in good health. The rearrangement links TRBV13 to TRBJ2-5; 9 bases align to TRBD2. CDR3 nucleotides: TGTGCCAGCAGCGTGGGACTAGCCCTAAGGTACCAAGAGACCCAGTACTTC. Residues: CASSVGLALRYQETQYF.